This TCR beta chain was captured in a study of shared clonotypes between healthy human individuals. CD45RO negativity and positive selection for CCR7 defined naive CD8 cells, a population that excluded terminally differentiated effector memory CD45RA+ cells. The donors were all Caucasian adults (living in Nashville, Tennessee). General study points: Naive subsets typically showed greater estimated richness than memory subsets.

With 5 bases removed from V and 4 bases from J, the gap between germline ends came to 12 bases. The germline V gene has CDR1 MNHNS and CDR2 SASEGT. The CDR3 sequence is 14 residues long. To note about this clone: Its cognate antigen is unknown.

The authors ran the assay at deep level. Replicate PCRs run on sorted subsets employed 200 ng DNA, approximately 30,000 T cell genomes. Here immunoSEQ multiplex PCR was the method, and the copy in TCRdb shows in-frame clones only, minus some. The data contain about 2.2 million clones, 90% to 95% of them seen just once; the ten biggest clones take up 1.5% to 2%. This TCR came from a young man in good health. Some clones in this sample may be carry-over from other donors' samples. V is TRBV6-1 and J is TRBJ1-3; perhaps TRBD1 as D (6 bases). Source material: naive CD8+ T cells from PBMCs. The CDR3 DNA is TGTGCCAGCAGTAAAACAGGGAGAGGAAACACCATATATTTT. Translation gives CASSKTGRGNTIYF.